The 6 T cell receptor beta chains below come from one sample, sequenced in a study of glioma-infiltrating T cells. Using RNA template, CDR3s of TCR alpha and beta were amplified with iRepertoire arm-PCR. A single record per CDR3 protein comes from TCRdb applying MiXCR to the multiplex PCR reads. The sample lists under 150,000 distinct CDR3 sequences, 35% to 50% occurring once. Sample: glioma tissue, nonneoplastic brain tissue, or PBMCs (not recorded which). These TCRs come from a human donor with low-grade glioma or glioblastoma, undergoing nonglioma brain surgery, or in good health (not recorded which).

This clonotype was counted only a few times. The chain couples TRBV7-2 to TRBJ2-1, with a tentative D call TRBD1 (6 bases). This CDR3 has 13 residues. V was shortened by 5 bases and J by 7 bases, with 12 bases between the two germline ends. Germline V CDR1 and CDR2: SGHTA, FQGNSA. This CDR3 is CASSRDMWNEQFF. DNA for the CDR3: TGTGCCAGCAGCAGGGACATGTGGAATGAGCAGTTCTTC.

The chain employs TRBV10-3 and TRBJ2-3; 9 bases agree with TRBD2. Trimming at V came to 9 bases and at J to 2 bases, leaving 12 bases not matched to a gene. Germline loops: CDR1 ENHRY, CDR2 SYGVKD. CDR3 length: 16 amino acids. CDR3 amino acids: CAIRKGLAPPTDTQYF. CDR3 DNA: TGTGCCATACGAAAGGGACTAGCCCCACCCACAGATACGCAGTATTTT.

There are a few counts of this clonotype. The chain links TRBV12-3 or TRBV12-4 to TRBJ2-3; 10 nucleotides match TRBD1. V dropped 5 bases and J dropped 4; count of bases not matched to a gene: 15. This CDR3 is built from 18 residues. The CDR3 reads CASSPTKRGTGAPDTQYF. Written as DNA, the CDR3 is TGTGCCAGCAGTCCAACCAAAAGGGGGACAGGGGCGCCAGATACGCAGTATTTT.

The CDR3 nucleotides are TGTGCCAGCAGCTTAGCGGGGGGGAGTAGGAAAAATGAGCAGTTCTTC. It encodes CASSLAGGSRKNEQFF. The V call is TRBV7-2, the J call TRBJ2-1; 7 nucleotides match TRBD2. CDR3 length equals 16 residues. Per germline, CDR1 SGHTA and CDR2 FQGNSA. The V and J ends lost 0 bases and 7 bases, in that order; junction bases with no gene match: 9.

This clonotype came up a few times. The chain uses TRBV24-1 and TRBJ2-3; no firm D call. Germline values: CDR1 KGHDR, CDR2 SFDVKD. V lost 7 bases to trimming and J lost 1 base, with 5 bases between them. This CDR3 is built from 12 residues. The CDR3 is CATSPGTDTQYF. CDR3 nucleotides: TGTGCCACCAGCCCCGGCACAGATACGCAGTATTTT.

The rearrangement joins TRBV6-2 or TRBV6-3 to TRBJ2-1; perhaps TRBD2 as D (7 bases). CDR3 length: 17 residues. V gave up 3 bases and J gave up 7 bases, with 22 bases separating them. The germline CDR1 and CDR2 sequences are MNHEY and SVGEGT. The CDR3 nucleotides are TGTGCCAGCAGTTATATCGGGACTCGCGGGGGCGGTAATGAGCAGTTCTTC. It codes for CASSYIGTRGGGNEQFF.